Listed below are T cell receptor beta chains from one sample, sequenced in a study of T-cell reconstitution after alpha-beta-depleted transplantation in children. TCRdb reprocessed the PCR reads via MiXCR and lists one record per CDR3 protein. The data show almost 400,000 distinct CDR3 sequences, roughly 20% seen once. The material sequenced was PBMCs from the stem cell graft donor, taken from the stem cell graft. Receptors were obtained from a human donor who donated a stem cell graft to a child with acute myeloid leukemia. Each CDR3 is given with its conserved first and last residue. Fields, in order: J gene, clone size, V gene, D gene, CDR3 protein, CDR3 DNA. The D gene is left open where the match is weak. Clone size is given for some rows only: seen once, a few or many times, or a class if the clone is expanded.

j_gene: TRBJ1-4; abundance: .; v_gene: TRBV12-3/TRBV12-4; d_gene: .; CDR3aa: CASSRVENEKLFF; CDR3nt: TGTGCCAGCAGTAGGGTTGAGAATGAAAAACTGTTTTTT
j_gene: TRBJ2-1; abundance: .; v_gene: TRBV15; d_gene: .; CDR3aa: CATSSRAEQFF; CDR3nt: TGTGCCACCAGCAGTCGGGCGGAGCAGTTCTTC
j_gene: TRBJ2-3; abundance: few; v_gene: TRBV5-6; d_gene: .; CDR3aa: CASSLGRDIRTDTQYF; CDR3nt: TGTGCCAGCAGCTTGGGAAGGGACATCCGCACAGATACGCAGTATTTT
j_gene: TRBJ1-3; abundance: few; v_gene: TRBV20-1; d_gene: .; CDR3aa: CSARVPYAAASSGNTIYF; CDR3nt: TGCAGTGCTAGAGTGCCCTATGCAGCGGCCAGCTCTGGAAACACCATATATTTT
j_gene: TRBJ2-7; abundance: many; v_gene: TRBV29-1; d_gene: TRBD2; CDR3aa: CSVEGLAGNYEQYF; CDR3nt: TGCAGCGTCGAAGGACTAGCGGGAAACTACGAGCAGTACTTC
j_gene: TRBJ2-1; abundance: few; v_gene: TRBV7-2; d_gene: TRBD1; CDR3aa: CASSKGQGGLDEQFF; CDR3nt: TGTGCCAGCAGCAAGGGACAGGGAGGTTTGGATGAGCAGTTCTTC
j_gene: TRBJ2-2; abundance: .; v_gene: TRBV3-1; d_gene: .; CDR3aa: CASSQDSGSSTGELFF; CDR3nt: TGTGCCAGCAGCCAAGATTCAGGCTCGAGCACCGGGGAGCTGTTTTTT
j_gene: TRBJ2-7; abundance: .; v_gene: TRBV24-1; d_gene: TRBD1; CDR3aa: CATSGSGTASYEQYF; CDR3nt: TGTGCCACCAGTGGTTCCGGGACAGCTTCCTACGAGCAGTACTTC
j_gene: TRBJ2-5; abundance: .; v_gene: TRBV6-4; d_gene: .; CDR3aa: CASSDLGTVGRETQYF; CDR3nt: TGTGCCAGCAGTGATCTCGGGACCGTAGGACGAGAGACCCAGTACTTC
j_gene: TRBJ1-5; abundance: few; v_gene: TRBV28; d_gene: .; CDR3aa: CASSFSQVNQPQHF; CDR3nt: TGTGCCAGCAGTTTTTCACAGGTAAATCAGCCCCAGCATTTT
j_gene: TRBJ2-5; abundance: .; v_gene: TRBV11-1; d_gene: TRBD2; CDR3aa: CASGGGWLAGGETQYF; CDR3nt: TGTGCCAGCGGAGGGGGTTGGCTAGCGGGAGGGGAGACCCAGTACTTC
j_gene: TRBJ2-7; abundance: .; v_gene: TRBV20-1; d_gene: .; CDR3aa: CSARAEQGDEQYF; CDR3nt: TGCAGTGCTAGAGCGGAACAGGGAGACGAGCAGTACTTC
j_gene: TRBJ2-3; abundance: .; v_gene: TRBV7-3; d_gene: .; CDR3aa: CASSLGSGTQYF; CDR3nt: TGTGCCAGCAGCTTGGGATCGGGTACGCAGTATTTT
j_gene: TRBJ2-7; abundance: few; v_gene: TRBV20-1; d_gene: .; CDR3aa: CSAGNGRGSEQYF; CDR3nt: TGCAGTGCTGGGAACGGGAGAGGGTCCGAGCAGTACTTC
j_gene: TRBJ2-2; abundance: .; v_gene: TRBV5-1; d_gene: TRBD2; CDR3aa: CASSLGAGGRPGELFF; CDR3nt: TGCGCCAGCAGCTTGGGAGCGGGGGGTCGTCCCGGGGAGCTGTTTTTT
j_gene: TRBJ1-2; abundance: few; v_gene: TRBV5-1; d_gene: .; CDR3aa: CASSLRTANYGYTF; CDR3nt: TGCGCCAGCAGCCTCCGGACAGCTAACTATGGCTACACCTTC
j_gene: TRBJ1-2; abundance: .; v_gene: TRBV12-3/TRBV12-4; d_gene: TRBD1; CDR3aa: CASRQGERGYTF; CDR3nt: TGTGCCAGCAGGCAGGGGGAACGGGGCTACACCTTC
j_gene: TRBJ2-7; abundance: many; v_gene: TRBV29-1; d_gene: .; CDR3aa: CSVKGGTTYEQYF; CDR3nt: TGCAGCGTTAAGGGCGGTACTACCTACGAGCAGTACTTC
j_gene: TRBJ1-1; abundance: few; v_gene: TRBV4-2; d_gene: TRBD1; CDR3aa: CASTIDRGTEAFF; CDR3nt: TGTGCCAGCACCATCGACAGGGGTACTGAAGCTTTCTTT
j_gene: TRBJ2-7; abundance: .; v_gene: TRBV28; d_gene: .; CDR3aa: CASSQDPRTSYEQYF; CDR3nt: TGTGCCAGCAGTCAAGACCCAAGGACTTCCTACGAGCAGTACTTC
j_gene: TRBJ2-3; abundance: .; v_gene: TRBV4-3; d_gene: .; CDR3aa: CASSQDWGTDTQYF; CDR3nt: TGCGCCAGCAGCCAAGATTGGGGAACAGATACGCAGTATTTT
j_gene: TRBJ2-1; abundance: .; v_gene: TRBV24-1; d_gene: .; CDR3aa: CATSGVGSVRSGHEQFF; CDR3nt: TGTGCCACCAGTGGTGTCGGGAGTGTCCGTTCGGGGCATGAGCAGTTCTTC
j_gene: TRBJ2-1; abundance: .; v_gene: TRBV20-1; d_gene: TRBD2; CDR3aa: CSALAGGDMLQFF; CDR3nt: TGCAGTGCCCTAGCGGGAGGGGATATGCTGCAGTTCTTC
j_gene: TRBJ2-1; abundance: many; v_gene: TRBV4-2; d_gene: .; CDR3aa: CASSQDRNEQFF; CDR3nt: TGTGCCAGCAGCCAAGATCGGAATGAGCAGTTCTTC
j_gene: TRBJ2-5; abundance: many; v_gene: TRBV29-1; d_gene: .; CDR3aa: CSERQGGGETQYF; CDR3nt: TGCAGCGAAAGACAGGGCGGGGGAGAGACCCAGTACTTC